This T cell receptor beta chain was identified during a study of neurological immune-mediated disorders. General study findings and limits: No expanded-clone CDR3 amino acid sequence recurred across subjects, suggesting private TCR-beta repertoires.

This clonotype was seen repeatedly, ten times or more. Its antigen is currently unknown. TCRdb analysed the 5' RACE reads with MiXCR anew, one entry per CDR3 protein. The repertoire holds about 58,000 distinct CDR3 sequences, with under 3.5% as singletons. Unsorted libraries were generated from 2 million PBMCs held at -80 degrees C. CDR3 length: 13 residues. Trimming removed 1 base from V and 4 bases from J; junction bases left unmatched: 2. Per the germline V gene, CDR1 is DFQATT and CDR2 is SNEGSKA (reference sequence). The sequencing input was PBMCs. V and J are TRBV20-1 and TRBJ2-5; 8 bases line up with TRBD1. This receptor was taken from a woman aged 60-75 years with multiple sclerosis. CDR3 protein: CSARGTGLETQYF. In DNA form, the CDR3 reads TGCAGTGCTAGAGGGACAGGGTTAGAGACCCAGTACTTC.